One sample yielded the 14 T cell receptor beta chains listed below, sequenced in a study of T cells in Graves' hyperthyroidism and ophthalmopathy. There were TCR beta CDR3 regions amplified from RNA transcripts. HTBI primers were the set used in a first-round RT-PCR of the TCR CDR3. TCRdb analysed the multiplex PCR reads with MiXCR anew, one entry per CDR3 protein. The repertoire holds about 520,000 distinct CDR3 sequences, with about 24% as singletons. The sample taken for sequencing was blood. The receptors come from a woman aged 25 to 39 with Graves' ophthalmopathy.

This clonotype occurred many times. The chain combines TRBV29-1 with TRBJ1-1; the D gene is possibly TRBD1 (6 bases). V was shortened by 7 bases and J by 0 bases, with 12 bases between the two germline ends. Germline V gene data show CDR1 as SQVTM and CDR2 as ANQGSEA. This CDR3 spans 13 amino acids. The CDR3 protein is CSAEGDLNTEAFF. For the CDR3, the DNA is TGCAGCGCGGAGGGGGACTTGAACACTGAAGCTTTCTTT.

This clonotype was counted many times. The gene calls are TRBV20-1 and TRBJ2-5; the D gene is possibly TRBD2 (5 bases). The CDR3 contains 14 residues. V was pared by 0 bases and J by 1 base, with 9 bases between. Germline V gene lookup returns CDR1 DFQATT and CDR2 SNEGSKA (reference sequence). CDR3 in amino acids: CSARERVPQETQYF. CDR3 coding DNA: TGCAGTGCTAGAGAGCGGGTCCCCCAAGAGACCCAGTACTTC.

The J gene is TRBJ2-5, the V gene TRBV5-1; D unresolved. Germline assignment: CDR1 SGHRS and CDR2 YFSETQ. This CDR3 is built from 15 residues. V was trimmed by 5 bases and J by 0 bases, leaving 14 bases between them. Here the CDR3 reads CASSSLPRDQETQYF. The CDR3 DNA follows: TGCGCCAGCAGTAGTCTCCCCCGGGACCAAGAGACCCAGTACTTC.

This clonotype was detected many times. The J gene is TRBJ2-2, the V gene TRBV29-1; D tentatively fits TRBD1 or TRBD2 (5 bases each). Trimming pared 4 bases from V and 7 bases from J, leaving 13 bases between. The CDR3 extends over 13 amino acids. Per the germline V gene, CDR1 is SQVTM and CDR2 is ANQGSEA. This chain's CDR3 is CSVVSGADGELFF. The CDR3 region has the DNA TGCAGCGTTGTTTCCGGGGCTGACGGGGAGCTGTTTTTT.

On this clonotype itself: A much more abundant neighbour one base away suggests this may be a read error. The V gene is TRBV18, the J gene TRBJ1-2; D remains unclear. There are 14 residues in the CDR3. The germline V gene has CDR1 KGHSH and CDR2 LQKENI. CDR3 DNA sequence: TGTGCCAGCACACCGAGGGCTGAGTCCTATGGCTACACCTTC. As protein: CASTPRAESYGYTF.

V gene TRBV12-3 or TRBV12-4 combines with J gene TRBJ2-3; 9 nucleotides agree with TRBD1. The V and J ends lost 8 bases and 1 base, in that order; junction bases with no gene match: 4. The CDR3 is made up of 14 amino acids. This chain's CDR3 is CASGYRGRTDTQYF. The DNA of the CDR3 is TGTGCCAGCGGTTACAGGGGGCGCACAGATACGCAGTATTTT.

This clonotype was detected a few times. This chain joins TRBV18 and TRBJ1-1; D is ambiguous. The germline CDR1 and CDR2 sequences are KGHSH and LQKENI. V lost 1 base, J lost 10 bases, and 16 bases lay in between. CDR3 length: 14 amino acids. The CDR3 here is CASSPREDPHGAFF. CDR3 nucleotides: TGTGCCAGCTCACCACGCGAGGATCCCCACGGAGCTTTCTTT.

This clonotype was detected many times. V is TRBV12-3 or TRBV12-4 and J is TRBJ1-5, with D possibly TRBD1 on 5 matching bases. Deletions cut 5 bases from V and 4 bases from J, with 12 bases between. The CDR3 loop spans 14 amino acids. The CDR3 loop reads CASSLRDGNQPQHF. CDR3 in DNA: TGTGCCAGCAGTCTGAGGGACGGTAATCAGCCCCAGCATTTT.

This clonotype was found many times. This chain joins TRBV5-1 and TRBJ2-7; D uncertain. CDR3 size: 13 residues. V was pared by 6 bases and J by 4 bases, with 14 bases between. The germline gives CDR1 SGHRS, CDR2 YFSETQ. The DNA of the CDR3 is TGCGCCAGCACCCCGGACGGTCCGTACGAGCAGTACTTC. It is translated as CASTPDGPYEQYF.

The chain is built from TRBV3-1 and TRBJ2-7, with D unclear. CDR3 length equals 14 residues. V lost 0 bases and J lost 5, with 11 bases in between. Germline-derived CDR1 and CDR2 are LGHDT and YNNKEL (reference sequence). DNA for the CDR3: TGTGCCAGCAGCCAAGACGGGTTCGATGACGAGCAGTACTTC. Amino acid sequence: CASSQDGFDDEQYF.

In this sample, this clonotype turned up many times. V is TRBV12-3 or TRBV12-4 and J is TRBJ2-7; D possibly matches TRBD1 or TRBD2 (6 bases each). Trimming removed 2 bases from V and 2 bases from J, with 13 bases in between. This CDR3 spans 15 amino acids. The chain's CDR3 is CASSLSGGGPYEQYF. The CDR3 nucleotides read TGTGCCAGCAGTTTATCCGGGGGCGGCCCCTACGAGCAGTACTTC.

This clonotype was counted many times. The CDR3 protein is CASSEARSGGFYEQYF. The CDR3 DNA reads TGTGCCAGCAGTGAAGCGCGGAGCGGGGGGTTTTACGAGCAGTACTTC. The chain joins TRBV6-1 to TRBJ2-7, with 9 bases fitting TRBD2. The CDR3 is 16 residues long. Germline CDR1 is MNHNS and CDR2 is SASEGT. Trimming took 0 bases from V and 4 from J; bases not matched to a gene: 7.

V is TRBV20-1 and J is TRBJ1-1, with D hard to call. The germline V gene encodes CDR1 DFQATT and CDR2 SNEGSKA (reference sequence). V lost 6 bases and J 1 base, leaving 12 bases between the germline ends. The CDR3 spans 13 residues. The CDR3 sequence is CSAVIRPNTEAFF. CDR3 sequence (DNA): TGCAGTGCCGTCATTCGGCCGAACACTGAAGCTTTCTTT.

This clonotype was seen a single time. V and J are TRBV15 and TRBJ2-7; no clear D. The CDR3 runs to 13 residues. Trimming stripped 0 bases from V and 4 bases from J, with 7 bases between. Germline-derived CDR1 and CDR2 are LNHNV and YYDKDF (reference sequence). The CDR3 region is CATSREEEYEQYF. The CDR3 nucleotides read TGTGCCACCAGCAGAGAGGAAGAATACGAGCAGTACTTC. Together with reference TRBV15 and TRBJ2-7, the CDR3 gives the full variable domain: DAMVIQNPRYQVTQFGKPVTLSCSQTLNHNVMYWYQQKSSQAPKLLFHYYDKDFNNEADTPDNFQSRRPNTSFCFLDIRSPGLGDTAMYLCATSREEEYEQYFGPGTRLTVT.